This TCR beta chain is drawn from a study of lymphopenia after photon versus proton radiotherapy. The CDR3 has 13 amino acids. J was trimmed by 13 bases and V by 5 bases; bases with no gene match: 7. From germline, CDR1 is SGHTA and CDR2 FQGNSA. Of note for this clone: Its antigen remains unknown.

The method was immunoSEQ multiplex PCR; TCRdb's version includes in-frame clones alone and lacks a portion of them. Counted here are 55,000 to 70,000 clones, approximately 86% occurring once; the ten biggest clones make up around 2.1%. Study observations and caveats: Under photons, naive T cells and diversity fell while effector/memory populations rose. After lymphocyte nadir, photon-treated repertoires showed oligoclonal expansion, especially CD8+ Temra. Larger post-nadir TCR diversity loss correlated inversely with survival in deceased patients.

This sequence joins TRBV7-2 and TRBJ1-6; TRBD1 matches at 8 bases. The sample consisted of peripheral blood, taken from a patient treated with photon-based radiotherapy. This receptor was obtained from a man aged 35 to 55 with gastric cancer. The CDR3 nucleotides are TGTGCCAGCAGCCCGGCAGGGGGCGTCCCCCTCCACTTT. It specifies CASSPAGGVPLHF.